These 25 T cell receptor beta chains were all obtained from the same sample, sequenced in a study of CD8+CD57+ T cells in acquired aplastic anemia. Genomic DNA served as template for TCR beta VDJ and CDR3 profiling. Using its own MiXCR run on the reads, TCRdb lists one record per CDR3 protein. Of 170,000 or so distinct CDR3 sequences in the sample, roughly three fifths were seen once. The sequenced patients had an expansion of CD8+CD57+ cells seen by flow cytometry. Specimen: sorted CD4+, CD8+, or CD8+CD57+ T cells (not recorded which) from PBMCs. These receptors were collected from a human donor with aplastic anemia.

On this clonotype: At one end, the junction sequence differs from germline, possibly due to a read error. CDR3 sequence: CASSSGTGYSNQPQHF. The CDR3 DNA is TGTGCTAGCAGCTCCGGGACAGGGTACAGCAATCAGCCCCAGCATTTT. J is TRBJ1-5 and V is TRBV7-7; TRBD1 aligns across 9 bases. The germline CDR1 and CDR2 sequences are SSHAT and FNYEAQ (reference sequence). This CDR3 spans 16 amino acids. Variable domain in full (rest from reference TRBV7-7 and TRBJ1-5): GAGVSQSPRYKVTKRGQDVTLRCDPISSHATLYWYQQALGQGPEFLTYFNYEAQPDKSGLPSDRFSAERPEGSISTLTIQRTEQRDSAMYRCASSSGTGYSNQPQHFGDGTRLSIL.

In DNA form, the CDR3 reads TGCGCCAGCAGTGTGACAGGGGGCCAGCAGCCCCAGCATTTT. Translation: CASSVTGGQQPQHF. The rearrangement links TRBV10-1 to TRBJ1-5; 10 bases map to TRBD1. V gave up 4 bases and J gave up 7 bases; unmatched junction bases: 4. CDR3 length: 14 residues. The germline CDR1 and CDR2 sequences are WNHNN and SYGVQD (reference sequence).

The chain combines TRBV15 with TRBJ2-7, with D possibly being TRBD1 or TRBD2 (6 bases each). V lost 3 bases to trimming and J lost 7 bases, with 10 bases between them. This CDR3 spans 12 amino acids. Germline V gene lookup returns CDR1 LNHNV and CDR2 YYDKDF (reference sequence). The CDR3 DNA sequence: TGTGCCACCAGCAGGGGGGGCGGGGAGCAGTACTTC. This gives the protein CATSRGGGEQYF.

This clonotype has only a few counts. The CDR3, as DNA: TGTGCCACCCAGGTGGGCGGAAATTCACCCCTCCACTTT. Protein product: CATQVGGNSPLHF. V gene TRBV19 combines with J gene TRBJ1-6; D is unresolved. Trimming shortened V by 10 bases and J by 7 bases, and 14 bases separated the two germline ends. Looked up from germline, CDR1 is LNHDA and CDR2 is SQIVND (reference sequence). The CDR3 is 13 amino acids.

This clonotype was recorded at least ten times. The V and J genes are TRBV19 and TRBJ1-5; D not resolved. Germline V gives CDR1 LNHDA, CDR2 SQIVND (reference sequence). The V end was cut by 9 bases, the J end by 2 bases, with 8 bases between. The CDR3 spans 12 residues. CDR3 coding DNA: TGTGCCAGCCGGGCCGGCAATCAGCCCCAGCATTTT. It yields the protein CASRAGNQPQHF.

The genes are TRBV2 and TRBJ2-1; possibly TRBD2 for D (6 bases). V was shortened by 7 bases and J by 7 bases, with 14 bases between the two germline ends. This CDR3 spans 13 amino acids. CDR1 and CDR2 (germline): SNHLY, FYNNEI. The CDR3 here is CASNRLVQNEQFF. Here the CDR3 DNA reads TGTGCCAGCAACAGACTAGTCCAAAATGAGCAGTTCTTC.

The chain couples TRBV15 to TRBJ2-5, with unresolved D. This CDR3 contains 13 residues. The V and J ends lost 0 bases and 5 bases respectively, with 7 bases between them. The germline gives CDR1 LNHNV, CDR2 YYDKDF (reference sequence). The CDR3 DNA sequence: TGTGCCACCAGCAGAGACGAAAAGGAGACCCAGTACTTC. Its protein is CATSRDEKETQYF.

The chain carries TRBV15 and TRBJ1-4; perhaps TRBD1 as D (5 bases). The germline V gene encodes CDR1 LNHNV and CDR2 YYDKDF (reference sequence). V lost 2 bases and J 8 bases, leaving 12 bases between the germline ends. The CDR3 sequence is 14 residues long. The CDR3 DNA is TGTGCCACCAGCAGACCCGGGCCAGGGGAAAAACTGTTTTTT. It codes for CATSRPGPGEKLFF.

The CDR3 bases are TGTGCCAGCAGCCCACGGCGGGAGCGGACCTACAATGAGCAGTTCTTC. This gives the protein CASSPRRERTYNEQFF. The chain is built from TRBV7-8 and TRBJ2-1; 7 bases align to TRBD2. Trimming cost V 5 bases and J 2 bases; bases outside gene matches: 9. Germline V gene lookup returns CDR1 SGHVS and CDR2 FQNEAQ. This CDR3 has 16 amino acids.

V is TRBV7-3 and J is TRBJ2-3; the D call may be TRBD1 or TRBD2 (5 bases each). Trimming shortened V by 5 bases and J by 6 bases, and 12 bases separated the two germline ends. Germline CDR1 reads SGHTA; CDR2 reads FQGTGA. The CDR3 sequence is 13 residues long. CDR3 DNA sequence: TGTGCCAGCAGCACCAGAGGGGAGGATACGCAGTATTTT. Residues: CASSTRGEDTQYF.

The CDR3 nucleotides are TGTGCCAGCAGCCACCGACTAGCGGGAGGGAAGGAGCAGTACTTC. Translating gives CASSHRLAGGKEQYF. The chain links TRBV7-8 to TRBJ2-7; 14 bases map to TRBD2. Germline CDR1 and CDR2: SGHVS and FQNEAQ. The V segment lost 5 bases and the J segment 7 bases; nucleotides outside the gene matches: 7. The CDR3 consists of 15 residues.

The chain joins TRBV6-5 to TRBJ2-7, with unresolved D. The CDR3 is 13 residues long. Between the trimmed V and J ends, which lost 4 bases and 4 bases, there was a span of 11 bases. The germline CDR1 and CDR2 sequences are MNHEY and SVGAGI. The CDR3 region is CASSFGAWYEQYF. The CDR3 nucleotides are TGTGCCAGCAGTTTCGGCGCCTGGTACGAGCAGTACTTC.

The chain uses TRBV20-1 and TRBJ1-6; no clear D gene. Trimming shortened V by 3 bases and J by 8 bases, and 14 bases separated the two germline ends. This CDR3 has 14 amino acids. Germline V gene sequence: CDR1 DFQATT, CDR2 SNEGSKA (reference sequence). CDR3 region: CSASWRDWDSPLHF. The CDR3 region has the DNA TGCAGTGCTAGTTGGAGGGATTGGGATTCACCCCTCCACTTT.

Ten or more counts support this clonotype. The CDR3 loop reads CASSLGSSSGNTIYF. In nucleotides, the CDR3 is TGTGCCAGCAGCTTGGGCTCCTCCTCTGGAAACACCATATATTTT. The V call is TRBV7-9, the J call TRBJ1-3; D remains unclear. Trimming stripped 3 bases from V and 0 bases from J, with 9 bases between. The germline CDR1 and CDR2 sequences are SEHNR and FQNEAQ (reference sequence). This CDR3 contains 15 residues.

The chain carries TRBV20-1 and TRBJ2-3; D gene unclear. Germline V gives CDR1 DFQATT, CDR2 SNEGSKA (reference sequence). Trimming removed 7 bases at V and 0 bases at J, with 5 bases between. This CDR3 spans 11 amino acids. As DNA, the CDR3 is TGCAGTGAGAAAAGCACAGATACGCAGTATTTT. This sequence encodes CSEKSTDTQYF.

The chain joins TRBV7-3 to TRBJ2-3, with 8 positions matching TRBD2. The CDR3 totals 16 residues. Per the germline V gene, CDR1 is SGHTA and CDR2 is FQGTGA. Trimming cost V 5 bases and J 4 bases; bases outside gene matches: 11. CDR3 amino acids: CASSPVPGGAADTQYF. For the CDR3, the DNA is TGTGCCAGCAGCCCAGTTCCGGGGGGGGCCGCAGATACGCAGTATTTT.

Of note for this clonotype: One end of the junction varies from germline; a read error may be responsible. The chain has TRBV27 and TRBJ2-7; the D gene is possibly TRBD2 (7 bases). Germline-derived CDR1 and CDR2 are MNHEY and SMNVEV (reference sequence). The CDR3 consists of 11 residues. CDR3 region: CASSHAGARHF. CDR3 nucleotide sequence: TGTGCCAGCAGTCATGCGGGGGCTAGGCACTTC.

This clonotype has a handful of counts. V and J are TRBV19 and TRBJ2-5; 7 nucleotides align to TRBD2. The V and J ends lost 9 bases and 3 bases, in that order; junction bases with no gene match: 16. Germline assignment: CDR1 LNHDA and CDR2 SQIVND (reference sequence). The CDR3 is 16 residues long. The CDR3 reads CASSQSSGGRKETQYF. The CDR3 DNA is TGTGCCAGCAGCCAATCTAGCGGCGGTCGGAAAGAGACCCAGTACTTC.

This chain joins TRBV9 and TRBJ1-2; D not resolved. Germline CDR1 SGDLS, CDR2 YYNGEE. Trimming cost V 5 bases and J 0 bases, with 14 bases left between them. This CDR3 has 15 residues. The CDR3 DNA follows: TGTGCCAGCAGTGAAATGGGCCCGGCTAACTATGGCTACACCTTC. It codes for CASSEMGPANYGYTF. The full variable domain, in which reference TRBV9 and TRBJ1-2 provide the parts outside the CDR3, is DSGVTQTPKHLITATGQRVTLRCSPRSGDLSVYWYQQSLDQGLQFLIQYYNGEERAKGNILERFSAQQFPDLHSELNLSSLELGDSALYFCASSEMGPANYGYTFGSGTRLTVV.

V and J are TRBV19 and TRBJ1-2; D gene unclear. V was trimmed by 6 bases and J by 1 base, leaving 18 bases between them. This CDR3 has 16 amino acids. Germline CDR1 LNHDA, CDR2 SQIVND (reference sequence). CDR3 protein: CASSHLPGPDNYGYTF. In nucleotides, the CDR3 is TGTGCCAGTAGCCATTTGCCCGGGCCTGATAACTATGGCTACACCTTC.

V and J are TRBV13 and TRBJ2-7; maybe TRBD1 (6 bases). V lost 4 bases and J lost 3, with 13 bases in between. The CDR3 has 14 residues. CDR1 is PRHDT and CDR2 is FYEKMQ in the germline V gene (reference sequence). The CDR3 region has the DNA TGTGCCAGCAGCTCTCCGGCACAGGGCTACGAGCAGTACTTC. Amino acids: CASSSPAQGYEQYF. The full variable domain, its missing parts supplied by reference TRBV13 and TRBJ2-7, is AAGVIQSPRHLIKEKRETATLKCYPIPRHDTVYWYQQGPGQDPQFLISFYEKMQSDKGSIPDRFSAQQFSDYHSELNMSSLELGDSALYFCASSSPAQGYEQYFGPGTRLTVT.

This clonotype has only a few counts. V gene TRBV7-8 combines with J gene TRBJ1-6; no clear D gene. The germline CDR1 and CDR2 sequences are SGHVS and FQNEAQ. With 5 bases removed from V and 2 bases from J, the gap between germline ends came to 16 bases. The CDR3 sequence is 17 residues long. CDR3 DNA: TGTGCCAGCAGCCCGACACCCCAAAAGACCTATAATTCACCCCTCCACTTT. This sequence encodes CASSPTPQKTYNSPLHF.

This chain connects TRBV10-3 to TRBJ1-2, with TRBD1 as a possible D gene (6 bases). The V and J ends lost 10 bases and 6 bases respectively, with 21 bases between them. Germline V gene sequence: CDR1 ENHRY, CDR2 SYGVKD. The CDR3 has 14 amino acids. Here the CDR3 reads CASSDGGQADGYTF. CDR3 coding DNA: TGTGCCAGTTCCGACGGGGGGCAAGCCGATGGCTACACCTTC.

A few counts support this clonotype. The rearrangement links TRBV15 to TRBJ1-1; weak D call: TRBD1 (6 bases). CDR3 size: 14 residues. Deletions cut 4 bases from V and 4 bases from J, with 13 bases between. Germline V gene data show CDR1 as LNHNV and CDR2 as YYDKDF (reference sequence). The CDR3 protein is CATSTLQGSTEAFF. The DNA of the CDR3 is TGTGCCACCAGCACCTTACAGGGAAGCACTGAAGCTTTCTTT.

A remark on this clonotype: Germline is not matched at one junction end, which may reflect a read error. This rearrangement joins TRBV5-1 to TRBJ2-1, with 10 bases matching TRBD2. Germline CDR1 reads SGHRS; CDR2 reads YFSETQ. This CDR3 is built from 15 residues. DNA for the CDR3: TGTGCCAGCAGCTCTACTAGCGGGAACTACAATGAGCAGTTCTTC. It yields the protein CASSSTSGNYNEQFF.